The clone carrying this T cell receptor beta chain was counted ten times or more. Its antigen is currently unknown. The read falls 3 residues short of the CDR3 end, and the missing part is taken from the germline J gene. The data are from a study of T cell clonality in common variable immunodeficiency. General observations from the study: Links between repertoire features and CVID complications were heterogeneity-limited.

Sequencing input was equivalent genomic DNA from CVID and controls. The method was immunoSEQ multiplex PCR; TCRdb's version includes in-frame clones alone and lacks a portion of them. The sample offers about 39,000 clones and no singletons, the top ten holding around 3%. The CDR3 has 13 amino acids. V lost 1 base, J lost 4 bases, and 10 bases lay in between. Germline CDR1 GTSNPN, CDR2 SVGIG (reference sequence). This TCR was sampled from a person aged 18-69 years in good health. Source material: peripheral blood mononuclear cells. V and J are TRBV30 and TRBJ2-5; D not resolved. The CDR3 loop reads CAWSENPRETQYF. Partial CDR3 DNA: TGTGCCTGGAGTGAGAATCCTAGAGAGACC.